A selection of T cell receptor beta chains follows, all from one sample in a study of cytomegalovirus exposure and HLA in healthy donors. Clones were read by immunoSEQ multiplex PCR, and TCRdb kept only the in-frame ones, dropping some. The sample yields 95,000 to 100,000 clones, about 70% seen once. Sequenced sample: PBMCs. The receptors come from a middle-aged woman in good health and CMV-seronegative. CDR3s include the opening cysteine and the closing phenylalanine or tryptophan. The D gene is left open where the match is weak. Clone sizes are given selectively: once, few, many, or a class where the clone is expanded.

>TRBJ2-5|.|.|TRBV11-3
CASSLDQGQETQYF
TGTGCCAGCAGCTTAGATCAGGGGCAAGAGACCCAGTACTTC
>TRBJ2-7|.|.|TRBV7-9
CSSSLHTGFIAYEQYF
TGTTCCAGCAGCCTACACACAGGGTTTATCGCCTACGAGCAGTACTTC
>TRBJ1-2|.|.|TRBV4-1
CASSQDNREFYGYTF
TGCGCCAGCAGCCAAGATAACAGGGAATTTTATGGCTACACCTTC
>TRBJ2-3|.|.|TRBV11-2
CASSFRGTSTDTQYF
TGTGCCAGCAGCTTTCGGGGGACTAGCACAGATACGCAGTATTTT
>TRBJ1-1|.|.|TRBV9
CASSASPTGSEAFF
TGTGCCAGCAGCGCAAGCCCGACAGGATCTGAAGCTTTCTTT
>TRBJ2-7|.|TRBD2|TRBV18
CASSKREESYEQYF
TGTGCCAGCTCAAAGCGGGAGGAGTCCTACGAGCAGTACTTC
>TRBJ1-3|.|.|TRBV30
CAWGPGNTIYF
TGTGCCTGGGGGCCTGGAAACACCATATATTTT
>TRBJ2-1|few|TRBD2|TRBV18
CASSPELAGSSYNEQFF
TGTGCCAGCTCACCAGAGCTAGCGGGAAGTTCCTACAATGAGCAGTTCTTC
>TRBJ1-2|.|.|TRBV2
CASKGRFTEGYTF
TGTGCCAGCAAGGGGCGGTTTACGGAAGGCTACACCTTC
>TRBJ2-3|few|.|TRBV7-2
CASSLSKGLERTDTQYF
TGTGCCAGCAGCTTAAGCAAGGGACTCGAGCGCACAGATACGCAGTATTTT
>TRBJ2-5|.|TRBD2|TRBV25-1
CASSPSGGRYQETQYF
TGTGCCAGCAGTCCTTCCGGGGGGAGGTACCAAGAGACCCAGTACTTC
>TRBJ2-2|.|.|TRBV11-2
CASSLWVARDGFDTGELFF
TGTGCCAGCAGCTTATGGGTCGCGCGGGATGGTTTTGACACCGGGGAGCTGTTTTTT
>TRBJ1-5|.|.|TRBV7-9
CSSSLGSQGDQPQHF
TGTTCCAGCAGCTTAGGCTCACAGGGCGATCAGCCCCAGCATTTT
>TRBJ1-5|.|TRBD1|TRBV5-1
CASSLQGQGDQPQHF
TGCGCCAGCAGCTTACAGGGACAGGGGGATCAGCCCCAGCATTTT
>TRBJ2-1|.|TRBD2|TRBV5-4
CASSLPLAGAYNEQFF
TGTGCCAGCAGCTTGCCCCTAGCGGGAGCCTACAATGAGCAGTTCTTC
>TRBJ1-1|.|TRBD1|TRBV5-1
CASSRRPTGDSKKATEAFF
TGCGCCAGCAGCAGAAGGCCGACAGGGGACTCTAAAAAGGCTACTGAAGCTTTCTTT
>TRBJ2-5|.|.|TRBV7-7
CASSPTSVETQYF
TGTGCTAGCAGTCCGACTAGTGTGGAGACCCAGTACTTC
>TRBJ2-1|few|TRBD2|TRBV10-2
CASSELVLAVNNEQFF
TGCGCCAGCAGTGAGCTGGTCCTAGCGGTCAACAATGAGCAGTTCTTC
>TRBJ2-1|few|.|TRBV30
CAWTTGHEQFF
TGTGCCTGGACAACAGGGCATGAGCAGTTCTTC
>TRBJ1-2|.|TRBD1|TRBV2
CASSEARGLYGYTF
TGTGCCAGCAGTGAGGCCAGGGGGCTCTATGGCTACACCTTC
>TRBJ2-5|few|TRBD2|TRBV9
CASSVGTSGQETQYF
TGTGCCAGCAGCGTCGGGACTAGCGGCCAAGAGACCCAGTACTTC
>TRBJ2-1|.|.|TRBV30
CAWSRVDEQFF
TGTGCCTGGAGTCGGGTGGATGAGCAGTTCTTC
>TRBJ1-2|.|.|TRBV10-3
CAISERGNYGYTF
TGTGCCATCAGTGAGAGGGGAAACTATGGCTACACCTTC
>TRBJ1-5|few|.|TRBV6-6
CASSLQENQPQHF
TGTGCCAGCAGTCTCCAGGAAAATCAGCCCCAGCATTTT
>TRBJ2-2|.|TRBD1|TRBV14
CASSRDRSFGELFF
TGTGCCAGCAGCCGGGACAGGTCTTTCGGGGAGCTGTTTTTT
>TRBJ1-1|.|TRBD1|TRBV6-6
CASSYPGQGRTEAFF
TGTGCCAGCAGTTACCCGGGACAGGGAAGGACTGAAGCTTTCTTT
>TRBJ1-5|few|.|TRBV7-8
CASSLAVTDQPQHF
TGTGCCAGCAGCTTAGCTGTAACAGATCAGCCCCAGCATTTT
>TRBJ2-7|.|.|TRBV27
CASSFGVNYEQYF
TGTGCCAGCAGTTTCGGCGTAAACTACGAGCAGTACTTC
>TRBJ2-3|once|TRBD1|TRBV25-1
CASSVLQGSGTDTQYF
TGTGCCAGCAGTGTCCTACAGGGGTCGGGCACAGATACGCAGTATTTT
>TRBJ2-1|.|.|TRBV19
CASSTQGYEQFF
TGTGCCAGTAGTACCCAGGGTTATGAGCAGTTCTTC
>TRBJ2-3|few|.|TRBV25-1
CASSEYGGGPSGDTQYF
TGTGCCAGCAGTGAATATGGGGGGGGGCCGAGTGGAGATACGCAGTATTTT
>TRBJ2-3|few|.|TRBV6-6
CASSSGGLDTDTQYF
TGTGCCAGCAGTTCGGGGGGCCTCGACACAGATACGCAGTATTTT
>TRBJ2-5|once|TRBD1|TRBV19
CASSSQGAKETQYF
TGTGCCAGTAGTAGTCAGGGGGCGAAAGAGACCCAGTACTTC
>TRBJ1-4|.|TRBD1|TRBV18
CASSRDRVTNEKLFF
TGTGCCAGCTCACGAGACAGGGTCACTAATGAAAAACTGTTTTTT
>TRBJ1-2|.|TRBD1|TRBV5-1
CASSLGDRGRDYGYTF
TGCGCCAGCAGCTTGGGGGACAGGGGAAGGGACTATGGCTACACCTTC
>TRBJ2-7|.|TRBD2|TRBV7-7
CASSLSGSDGEQYF
TGTGCTAGCAGCCTTAGCGGGAGTGACGGCGAGCAGTACTTC
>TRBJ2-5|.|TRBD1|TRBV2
CASRQPGQGSGTQYF
TGTGCCAGCAGACAGCCGGGACAGGGTTCGGGGACCCAGTACTTC
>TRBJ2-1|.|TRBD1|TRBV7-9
CASSLRQGEHGEQFF
TGTGCCAGCAGCTTACGGCAGGGGGAACACGGTGAGCAGTTCTTC
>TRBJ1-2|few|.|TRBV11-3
CASSLDRRQRKNYGYTF
TGTGCCAGCAGCTTAGATCGCAGACAGAGAAAAAACTATGGCTACACCTTC
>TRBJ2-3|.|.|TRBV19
CASSRDIRTDTQYF
TGTGCCAGTAGTCGGGACATCCGCACAGATACGCAGTATTTT
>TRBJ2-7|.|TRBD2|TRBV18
CASSPDSGRSYEQYF
TGTGCCAGCTCGCCTGATAGCGGGAGGTCCTACGAGCAGTACTTC
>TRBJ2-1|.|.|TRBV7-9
CASSLARLYFNEQFF
TGTGCCAGCAGCTTAGCGCGGCTGTACTTCAATGAGCAGTTCTTC
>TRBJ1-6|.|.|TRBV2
CASSDWIHRETNDSPLHF
TGTGCCAGCAGTGATTGGATCCACCGGGAAACGAATGATTCACCCCTCCACTTT
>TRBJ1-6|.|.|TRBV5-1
CASSLELGSPLHF
TGCGCCAGCAGCTTGGAGCTTGGTTCACCCCTCCACTTT
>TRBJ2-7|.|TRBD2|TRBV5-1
CASSLGTSGGLYEQYF
TGCGCCAGCAGCCTCGGGACTAGCGGGGGCCTCTACGAGCAGTACTTC
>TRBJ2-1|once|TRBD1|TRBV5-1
CASSAGTGDNEQFF
TGCGCCAGCAGCGCTGGGACAGGGGACAATGAGCAGTTCTTC
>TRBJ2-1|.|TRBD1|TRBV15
CATSRAGTGAKQFF
TGTGCCACCAGCAGAGCCGGGACAGGGGCCAAGCAGTTCTTC
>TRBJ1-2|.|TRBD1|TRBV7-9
CASSRTGDGYGYTF
TGTGCCAGCAGCAGAACAGGGGACGGCTATGGCTACACCTTC